Presented here are 4 T cell receptor beta chains from one specimen sequenced in a study of blood T cell repertoires in COVID-19. The data were produced by immunoSEQ multiplex PCR, yet TCRdb's version contains in-frame clones alone and is incomplete. The profile covers about 180,000 clones, with about 83% appearing a single time and about 1.5% taken by the ten largest. Sequenced: peripheral blood. These receptors were taken from a human donor in a cohort sampled during active COVID-19.

CDR3 sequence: CASSPWDSDVPFYNEQFF. The DNA for the CDR3 is TGTGCCAGCAGTCCATGGGACAGCGACGTACCCTTCTACAATGAGCAGTTCTTC. The chain couples TRBV28 to TRBJ2-1; 7 bases agree with TRBD1. Germline CDR1 and CDR2: MDHEN and SYDVKM. CDR3 length: 18 amino acids. Trimming took 5 bases from V and 3 from J; bases not matched to a gene: 16.

The chain joins TRBV19 to TRBJ1-1, with D unclear. Germline CDR1 is LNHDA and CDR2 is SQIVND (reference sequence). The germline V and J ends were trimmed by 7 bases and 11 bases, with 14 bases remaining between them. The CDR3 spans 11 residues. The CDR3: CASITANFAFF. CDR3 coding DNA: TGTGCCAGTATCACCGCTAACTTCGCTTTCTTT.

This sequence joins TRBV6-5 and TRBJ2-3; the D gene is possibly TRBD2 (5 bases). Germline loops: CDR1 MNHEY, CDR2 SVGAGI. CDR3 size: 15 residues. V dropped 2 bases and J dropped 0 bases, with 9 bases sitting between them. This CDR3 reads CASSYKRSSTDTQYF. CDR3 DNA: TGTGCCAGCAGTTACAAGCGGTCTAGCACAGATACGCAGTATTTT.

The V and J genes are TRBV7-8 and TRBJ1-5; TRBD1 aligns across 8 bases. The CDR3 covers 13 residues. Trimming at V came to 3 bases and at J to 7 bases, leaving 2 bases not matched to a gene. Germline V gene sequence: CDR1 SGHVS, CDR2 FQNEAQ. In nucleotides, the CDR3 is TGTGCCAGCAGCTTCAGGGGGCAACAGCCCCAGCATTTT. Translating gives CASSFRGQQPQHF. The full variable domain, its missing parts supplied by reference TRBV7-8 and TRBJ1-5, is GAGVSQSPRYKVAKRGQDVALRCDPISGHVSLFWYQQALGQGPEFLTYFQNEAQLDKSGLPSDRFFAERPEGSVSTLKIQRTQQEDSAVYLCASSFRGQQPQHFGDGTRLSIL.